This TCR beta chain was found in a study of blood T cell repertoires in COVID-19 (dated by TCRdb to about 2020). Study-wide context: Collaborator samples came from the United States, Italy and Spain and covered acute and convalescent phases of COVID-19. The material from the prospective study consisted of cDNA or gDNA derived from T cells, B-cell-depleted T cells, or PBMCs. The dataset comprised deeply sampled blood TCRbeta repertoires from subjects exposed to, actively infected with, or recovered from COVID-19. The repertoires were released in a freely available public database intended as a resource for research on the immune response to SARS-CoV-2. Samples were obtained from the ongoing ImmuneRACE study (first 160 participants) and from 1,254 subjects provided by 6 global collaborators. A de-identified subject ID, COVID-19 status, age in years and sex were almost always included in the sample metadata. HLA class I and class II types, where available, came from metadata supplied by the sample provider rather than from assay-based typing. General study outcomes and caveats: The amount of clinical and demographic metadata varied by source and participant and was provided uncurated.

This clone was seen a single time. The antigen it binds to is not known. No much larger clonotype is one base removed from it; base qualities were not supplied. The collaborating institutions used their own protocols to collect whole blood in K2EDTA tubes. For TCRbeta analysis, collaborator samples were shipped as frozen whole blood, as isolated PBMCs, or as DNA extracted from either sample type. The CDR3 has 16 amino acids, counting the end cysteine and phenylalanine. Left in the record is the CDR3 DNA by itself, 48 bases read in frame from the first base. V and J are trimmed by 5 bases and 0 bases, and the gene matches miss 5 bases of the junction. The germline V gene specifies MDHEN as CDR1 and SYDVKM as CDR2. TCRbeta CDR3 regions were amplified from genomic DNA by means of the immunoSEQ Assay, a bias-controlled multiplex PCR. Regarding the original processing steps: The number of nucleated cells in each sample was estimated by amplification of reference gene primers within the assay. To quantify the absolute abundance of each unique TCRbeta CDR3 rearrangement, sequence reads were collapsed and filtered. For each sample, productive Simpson clonality was calculated as the square root of Simpson's diversity index over productive rearrangements. As stored in TCRdb, this immuneACCESS dataset retains in-frame rearrangements with V and J assigned. A fraction of the clones does not appear; measured against another copy, unresolved V genes explain less than half of the discrepancy, and the remainder lacks a known reason. V and J calls plus clone size are reproduced from that table; the DNA served to infer D and trimming. This sample has around 100,000 clones in its table, and roughly 89% of those were observed once. The top ten clones comprise about a sixth of the sample.

The chain is encoded by TRBV28 joined to TRBJ2-7; 12 middle bases align to TRBD2. Material: peripheral blood. This receptor was taken from an elderly woman in a cohort sampled during active COVID-19. The CDR3 corresponds to CASSPMTSGSSYEQYF. The nucleotides read TGTGCCAGCAGTCCCATGACTAGCGGGAGCTCCTACGAGCAGTACTTC.